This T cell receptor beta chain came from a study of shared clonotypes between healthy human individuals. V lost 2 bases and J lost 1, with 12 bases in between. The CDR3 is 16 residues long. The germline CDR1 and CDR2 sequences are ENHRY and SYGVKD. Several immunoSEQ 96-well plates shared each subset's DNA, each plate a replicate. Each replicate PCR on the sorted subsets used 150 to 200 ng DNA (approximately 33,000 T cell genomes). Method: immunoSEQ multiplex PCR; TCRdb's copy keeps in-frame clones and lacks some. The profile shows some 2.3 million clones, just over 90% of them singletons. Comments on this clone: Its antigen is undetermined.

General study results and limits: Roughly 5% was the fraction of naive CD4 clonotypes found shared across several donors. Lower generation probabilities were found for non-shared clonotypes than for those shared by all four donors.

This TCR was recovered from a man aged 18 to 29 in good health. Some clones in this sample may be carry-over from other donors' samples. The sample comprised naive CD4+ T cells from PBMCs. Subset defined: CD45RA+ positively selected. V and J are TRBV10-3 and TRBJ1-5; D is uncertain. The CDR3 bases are TGTGCCATCAGTGAGGGGCGTAGCGGGAGCAATCAGCCCCAGCATTTT. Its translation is CAISEGRSGSNQPQHF.